Here is one T cell receptor (beta chain) with its context. CDR1 is LGHDT, CDR2 YNNKEL, per germline (reference sequence). The germline V and J ends were trimmed by 1 base and 9 bases, with 17 bases remaining between them. This CDR3 has 15 residues. This sample stems from a study of blood T cells in healthy people across ages. The second PCR ran roughly 7 to 12 cycles with a sample-barcoded 5' primer and J-beta primers. In TCRdb, the 5' RACE reads were re-called with MiXCR into one record per CDR3 protein. Here the sample spans roughly 800,000 distinct CDR3 sequences, roughly 50% being singletons. Each donor was a healthy Caucasian individual from Russia, aged 6 to 90.

The specimen was blood. This TCR derives from a man younger than 40 in good health. The chain employs TRBV3-1 and TRBJ2-3; D is unresolved. The CDR3 reads CASSQGVGSVGTQYF. The CDR3 DNA reads as TGTGCCAGCAGCCAAGGGGTCGGTTCGGTGGGGACGCAGTATTTT.